This T cell receptor (beta chain) is from a study of glioma-infiltrating T cells after dendritic cell vaccination. Time point of the sample: after dendritic cell vaccination, including at tumor progression/relapse. PBMC were collected before vaccination, two weeks after the third vaccination, and at progression. Amplification used 60 V beta primers and 13 J beta primers. The method was immunoSEQ multiplex PCR; TCRdb's version includes in-frame clones alone and lacks a portion of them. The table lists about 58,000 clones, more than 75% of them singletons. The CDR3 sequence is 13 residues long. V lost 3 bases and J 4 bases, leaving 12 bases between the germline ends. CDR1 and CDR2 (germline): GTSNPN, SVGIG (reference sequence).

This receptor was taken from a human donor with glioblastoma. Sample: blood, taken after dendritic cell vaccination. The chain employs TRBV30 and TRBJ2-5, with D perhaps matching TRBD1 (5 bases). The CDR3, as DNA: TGTGCCTGGAGGCCGCAGGGAAGAGAGACCCAGTACTTC. Protein product: CAWRPQGRETQYF.